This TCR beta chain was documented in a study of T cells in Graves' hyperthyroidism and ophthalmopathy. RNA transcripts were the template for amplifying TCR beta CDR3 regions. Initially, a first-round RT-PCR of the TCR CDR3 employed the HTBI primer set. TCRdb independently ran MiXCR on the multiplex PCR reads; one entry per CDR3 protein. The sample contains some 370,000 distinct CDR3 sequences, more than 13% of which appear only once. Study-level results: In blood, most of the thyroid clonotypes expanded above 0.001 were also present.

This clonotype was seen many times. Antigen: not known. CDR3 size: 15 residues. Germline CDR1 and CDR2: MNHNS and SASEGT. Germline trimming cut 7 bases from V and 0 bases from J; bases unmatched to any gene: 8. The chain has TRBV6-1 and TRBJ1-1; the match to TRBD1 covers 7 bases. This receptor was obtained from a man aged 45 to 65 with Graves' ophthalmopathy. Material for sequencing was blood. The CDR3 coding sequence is TGTGCCAGCAAGGGACAGACCCTCCTGAACACTGAAGCTTTCTTT. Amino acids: CASKGQTLLNTEAFF.